This is a list of T cell receptor beta chains from one sample in a study of cytomegalovirus exposure and HLA in healthy donors. Some clones are missing from TCRdb's copy, which holds only in-frame ones; the method was immunoSEQ multiplex PCR. The sample lists about 150,000 clones; approximately 80% were seen once. Input material: PBMCs. The receptors shown here come from a man aged 35 to 55 in good health and CMV-seropositive. Each CDR3 is given with its conserved first and last residue.

V	J	CDR3
TRBV5-4	TRBJ2-5	CASSLVLGSIAETQYF
TRBV5-6	.	CASSLRGEQYF
TRBV7-9	TRBJ2-3	CASSSGTGIADTQYF
TRBV20-1	TRBJ2-3	CSASSHMEYF
TRBV10-1	TRBJ2-2	CASSEMRTDGELFF
TRBV9	TRBJ2-7	CASSWTGTSGRGRYEQYF
TRBV7-9	TRBJ2-7	CASGEGVLTYEQYF
TRBV7-2	TRBJ2-7	CASSFAGTGDYEQYF
TRBV10-3	TRBJ1-1	CAISQNGGGNTEAFF
TRBV11-2	TRBJ2-7	CASSFRLAREQYF
TRBV6-1	TRBJ1-2	CASSESGGTYGYTF
TRBV27	TRBJ2-7	CASGLATTGGPYEQYF
TRBV9	TRBJ1-1	CASSVDSRTEAFF
TRBV5-1	TRBJ2-5	CASSWDSQETQYF
TRBV4-2	TRBJ2-7	CASSPTGTGTYEQYF
TRBV10-2	TRBJ2-2	CASSRTRTGELFF
TRBV2	TRBJ1-2	CARVVSGYTF
TRBV19	TRBJ1-6	CASNPGGDYNSPLHF
TRBV6-4	TRBJ2-3	CASNITDTQYF
TRBV5-4	TRBJ2-7	CASSPTSGRARRAYEQYF
TRBV18	TRBJ2-7	CASSPSRTGISYEQYF
TRBV25-1	TRBJ2-7	CASRGGEGEWEQYF
TRBV13	TRBJ2-3	CASSLGLAGGISTDTQYF
TRBV7-2	TRBJ2-7	CASSLVQRDVQYF
TRBV5-4	TRBJ1-1	CASTDRGQTEAFF